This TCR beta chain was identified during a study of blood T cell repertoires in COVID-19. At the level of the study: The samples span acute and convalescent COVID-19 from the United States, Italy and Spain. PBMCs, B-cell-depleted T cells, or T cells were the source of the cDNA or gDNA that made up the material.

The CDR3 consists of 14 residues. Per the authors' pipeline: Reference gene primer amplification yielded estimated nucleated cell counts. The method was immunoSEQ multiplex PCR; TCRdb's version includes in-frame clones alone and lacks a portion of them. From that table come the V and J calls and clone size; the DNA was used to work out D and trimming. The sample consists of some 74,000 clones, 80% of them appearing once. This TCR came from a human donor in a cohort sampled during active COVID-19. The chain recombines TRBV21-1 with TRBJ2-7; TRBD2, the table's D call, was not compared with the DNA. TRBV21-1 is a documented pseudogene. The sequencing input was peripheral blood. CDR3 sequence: CASSKGHGLDEQYV. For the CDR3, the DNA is TGTGCCAGCAGCAAAGGCCACGGACTCGACGAGCAGTACGTC.